Shown below are 31 T cell receptor beta chains from a single sample sequenced in a study of CD8+CD57+ T cells in acquired aplastic anemia. TCR beta VDJ and CDR3 profiling used genomic DNA as template. TCRdb used MiXCR to reprocess the reads, holding one entry per CDR3 protein. Counted here are around 160,000 distinct CDR3 sequences, roughly 48% occurring once; the ten biggest clones make up about 2.8%. The patients chosen for sequencing had shown expansion of CD8+CD57+ cells (detected by flow cytometry). The specimen sequenced was sorted CD4+, CD8+, or CD8+CD57+ T cells (not recorded which) from PBMCs. Receptor source: a human donor with aplastic anemia.

The V gene is TRBV20-1, the J gene TRBJ2-7; tentatively, D is TRBD2 (5 bases). This CDR3 is built from 12 residues. Germline CDR1 and CDR2: DFQATT and SNEGSKA (reference sequence). CDR3: CRARLRGYEQYF. The CDR3 DNA is TGCAGGGCAAGGCTACGGGGATACGAGCAGTACTTC.

The J gene is TRBJ1-2, the V gene TRBV7-8; no firm D call. CDR1 SGHVS and CDR2 FQNEAQ come from the germline V gene. Trimming cost V 3 bases and J 5 bases, with 10 bases left between them. CDR3 length equals 13 residues. The CDR3 spells CASSFDRQYGYTF. The DNA for the CDR3 is TGTGCCAGCAGCTTCGACCGGCAGTATGGCTACACCTTC.

This clonotype was seen a few times. V and J are TRBV6-5 and TRBJ1-1; perhaps TRBD1 as D (6 bases). The V end was cut by 4 bases, the J end by 0 bases, with 9 bases between. Germline CDR1 is MNHEY and CDR2 is SVGAGI. The CDR3 totals 14 residues. The DNA for the CDR3 is TGTGCCAGCAGTTCCCGACAGGTGAACACTGAAGCTTTCTTT. This encodes CASSSRQVNTEAFF.

This clonotype showed up many times. This chain links TRBV4-3 with TRBJ2-7, with D hard to call. With 0 bases removed from V and 4 bases from J, the gap between germline ends came to 7 bases. CDR3 size: 13 residues. Germline CDR1 reads LGHNA; CDR2 reads YSLEER. The CDR3 sequence: CASSQDRLYEQYF. CDR3 DNA: TGCGCCAGCAGCCAAGATAGGCTTTACGAGCAGTACTTC.

This clonotype was seen many times. The chain couples TRBV7-2 to TRBJ2-2; D is unresolved. The V gene lost 0 bases and the J gene lost 4 bases, with 0 bases spanning the gap. Germline CDR1 reads SGHTA; CDR2 reads FQGNSA. CDR3 length equals 12 residues. CDR3 sequence: CASSLATGELFF. As DNA, the CDR3 is TGTGCCAGCAGCTTAGCCACCGGGGAGCTGTTTTTT.

This clonotype has a count of ten or more. The gene calls are TRBV9 and TRBJ1-2, with a tentative D call TRBD1 (6 bases). Germline CDR1 SGDLS, CDR2 YYNGEE. With 4 bases removed from V and 0 bases from J, the gap between germline ends came to 16 bases. There are 16 residues in the CDR3. The CDR3 reads CASSSLGTHSNYGYTF. DNA of the CDR3: TGTGCCAGCAGCTCCCTAGGGACACATTCTAACTATGGCTACACCTTC.

The J gene is TRBJ2-5, the V gene TRBV7-9; D uncertain. The CDR3 totals 13 residues. CDR1 SEHNR and CDR2 FQNEAQ come from the germline V gene (reference sequence). The V end was cut by 2 bases, the J end by 1 base, with 5 bases between. The CDR3 spells CASSLHSQETQYF. In nucleotides, the CDR3 is TGTGCCAGCAGCTTACACAGCCAAGAGACCCAGTACTTC.

Comment on this clonotype: Given the absence of the conserved phenylalanine or tryptophan at the CDR3 end, a read error is likely. J is TRBJ1-6 and V is TRBV29-1; D gene unclear. The CDR3 has 13 residues. Germline V gene lookup returns CDR1 SQVTM and CDR2 ANQGSEA. CDR3 nucleotides: TGCAGCGTTGGTAACGACGTGAATTCACTCCTCCACCTT. The encoded protein is CSVGNDVNSLLHL.

This chain connects TRBV24-1 to TRBJ1-2; a weak D match, TRBD1 (6 bases). This CDR3 has 14 residues. Germline CDR1 is KGHDR and CDR2 is SFDVKD. Trimming removed 4 bases from V and 8 bases from J, with 16 bases in between. CDR3 in DNA: TGTGCCACCAGTGAGGGACACCTGCTAGAGGGCTACACCTTC. As protein: CATSEGHLLEGYTF.

This clonotype was recorded many times. The V and J genes are TRBV19 and TRBJ2-3, with 12 positions matching TRBD2. Germline loops: CDR1 LNHDA, CDR2 SQIVND (reference sequence). CDR3 length equals 18 residues. V lost 6 bases to trimming and J lost 3 bases; unmatched junction nucleotides: 13. The CDR3 DNA reads TGTGCCAGTAGACGTAGGCTAGCGGGAGGGGCCCTTACAGATACGCAGTATTTT. Translating it yields CASRRRLAGGALTDTQYF.

V gene TRBV19 combines with J gene TRBJ1-5; tentative D call: TRBD1 (5 bases). The CDR3 totals 13 residues. V was cut by 7 bases and J by 1 base, with 8 bases left in between. Germline CDR1 reads LNHDA; CDR2 reads SQIVND (reference sequence). In nucleotides, the CDR3 is TGTGCCAGTACGGAGGGGAGCAATCAGCCCCAGCATTTT. This encodes CASTEGSNQPQHF.

This clonotype was recorded at least ten times. The CDR3 sequence: CATSGTGTGAEAFF. CDR3 nucleotides: TGTGCCACCAGTGGGACAGGGACGGGCGCTGAAGCTTTCTTT. This rearrangement joins TRBV24-1 to TRBJ1-1; 8 bases agree with TRBD1. V was clipped by 5 bases and J by 6 bases; unmatched bases: 7. The CDR3 totals 14 residues. The germline CDR1 and CDR2 sequences are KGHDR and SFDVKD.

The chain carries TRBV28 and TRBJ1-5, with no clear D. Germline CDR1 is MDHEN and CDR2 is SYDVKM. The CDR3 has 15 residues. Trimming took off 7 bases at V and 0 bases at J, with 13 bases between the two ends. In DNA form, the CDR3 reads TGTGCCAGCAATTTTCTAGTCCTTAGCAATCAGCCCCAGCATTTT. Its translation is CASNFLVLSNQPQHF.

This clonotype was found many times. The V call is TRBV4-3, the J call TRBJ2-7, with 7 bases identical to TRBD1. Trimming took 4 bases from V and 0 from J; bases not matched to a gene: 6. This CDR3 region has 15 residues. CDR1 and CDR2 (germline): LGHNA, YSLEER. CDR3 sequence: CASSPDTGASYEQYF. DNA of the CDR3: TGCGCCAGCAGCCCTGATACAGGGGCCTCCTACGAGCAGTACTTC.

As to this clonotype: The junction and the germline gene differ at one end; a read error may be behind it. The rearrangement joins TRBV14 to TRBJ2-3; TRBD2 is a possible D gene (5 bases). From germline, CDR1 is SGHDN and CDR2 FVKESK. The CDR3 loop spans 15 amino acids. CDR3 bases: TGTGCCAGCAACCAAGATCCAGAGGGCGCAGACACGCAGTATTTT. Translation: CASNQDPEGADTQYF.

This clonotype showed up many times. The genes are TRBV11-3 and TRBJ1-1, with D hard to call. V was pared by 1 base and J by 1 base, with 10 bases between. There are 15 residues in the CDR3. The V gene's germline CDR1 is SGHNT and CDR2 YENEEA. The CDR3 region is CASSLGRWENTEAFF. DNA for the CDR3: TGTGCCAGCAGCTTAGGGCGTTGGGAGAACACTGAAGCTTTCTTT. The complete variable domain, with remaining parts taken from reference TRBV11-3 and TRBJ1-1, reads EAGVVQSPRYKIIEKKQPVAFWCNPISGHNTLYWYLQNLGQGPELLIRYENEEAVDDSQLPKDRFSAERLKGVDSTLKIQPAELGDSAVYLCASSLGRWENTEAFFGQGTRLTVV.

The rearrangement joins TRBV11-1 to TRBJ2-3; TRBD2 matches 11 bases. The CDR3 contains 16 residues. Germline-derived CDR1 and CDR2 are SGHAT and FQDESV (reference sequence). The V gene end was trimmed by 5 bases and the J gene end by 4 bases; junction bases not matched to a gene: 8. The DNA of the CDR3 is TGTGCCAGCAGCGTGACTAGCGGGGCGTCGGCAGATACGCAGTATTTT. It translates to CASSVTSGASADTQYF.

The genes are TRBV20-1 and TRBJ2-7; 14 nucleotides match TRBD2. This CDR3 contains 15 residues. Trimming cost V 1 base and J 5 bases; bases outside gene matches: 4. Germline CDR1 and CDR2: DFQATT and SNEGSKA (reference sequence). The CDR3 DNA reads as TGCAGTGCTAGAGTCGGGACTAGCGGGAGCCACGAGCAGTACTTC. Its translation: CSARVGTSGSHEQYF.

V gene TRBV25-1 combines with J gene TRBJ2-1; D is ambiguous. Trimming left V 11 bases short and J 6 bases short, with 14 bases between. Looked up from germline, CDR1 is MGHDK and CDR2 is SYGVNS. CDR3 length: 12 residues. The CDR3 is CACRFQVNEQFF. Here the CDR3 DNA reads TGTGCCTGTCGGTTTCAGGTCAATGAGCAGTTCTTC. Supplemented by reference TRBV25-1 and TRBJ2-1, the full variable domain reads EADIYQTPRYLVIGTGKKITLECSQTMGHDKMYWYQQDPGMELHLIHYSYGVNSTEKGDLSSESTVSRIRTEHFPLTLESARPSHTSQYLCACRFQVNEQFFGPGTRLTVL.

The rearrangement links TRBV12-3 or TRBV12-4 to TRBJ2-7, with 8 bases aligning to TRBD2. CDR3 size: 20 residues. Germline trimming cut 0 bases from V and 2 bases from J; bases unmatched to any gene: 18. CDR3 sequence: CASSLANAGGGLVPTYEQYF. DNA of the CDR3: TGTGCCAGCAGTTTAGCCAATGCGGGTGGGGGACTAGTCCCTACCTACGAGCAGTACTTC.

Many counts were recorded for this clonotype. This chain links TRBV20-1 with TRBJ1-2; D remains unclear. Trimming took off 0 bases at V and 7 bases at J, with 12 bases between the two ends. CDR1 is DFQATT and CDR2 is SNEGSKA in the germline V gene (reference sequence). The CDR3 sequence is 13 residues long. The CDR3 DNA reads as TGCAGTGCTAGAGACGGGCCAGATCCTGGCTACACCTTC. Amino acid sequence: CSARDGPDPGYTF.

This clonotype was counted many times. The V gene is TRBV20-1, the J gene TRBJ2-1; 7 bases agree with TRBD1. This CDR3 comprises 12 residues. CDR1 is DFQATT, CDR2 SNEGSKA, per germline (reference sequence). The CDR3 coding sequence is TGCAGCCCTTTGGGACAGCTAAATGAGCAGTTCTTC. Protein: CSPLGQLNEQFF.

This sequence joins TRBV20-1 and TRBJ2-7, with TRBD2 identical over 11 bases. Germline V gene data show CDR1 as DFQATT and CDR2 as SNEGSKA (reference sequence). With 4 bases clipped from V and 5 bases from J, the junction kept 4 bases outside the gene matches. CDR3 length: 13 residues. The DNA for the CDR3 is TGCAGTGCTAAGGGACTAGCGGAACACGAGCAGTACTTC. Amino acid sequence: CSAKGLAEHEQYF.

This clonotype was recorded only once. This chain connects TRBV20-1 to TRBJ2-1; 8 bases align to TRBD2. The trim removed 3 bases at V and 6 bases at J, leaving 4 bases unmatched. Germline CDR1 DFQATT, CDR2 SNEGSKA (reference sequence). The CDR3 is made up of 13 amino acids. The CDR3 nucleotides read TGCAGTGCTAGCGGGAGGGCCGGCAATGAGCAGTTCTTC. Translation gives CSASGRAGNEQFF.

This clonotype was detected many times. This chain joins TRBV28 and TRBJ1-6; the D gene is possibly TRBD1 (6 bases). The CDR3 length is 14 residues. Germline lookup yields CDR1 MDHEN and CDR2 SYDVKM. The V end was cut by 6 bases, the J end by 10 bases, with 16 bases between. CDR3 coding DNA: TGTGCCAGCAGACCTGCCGGGACAAACTCACCCCTCCACTTT. Translating it yields CASRPAGTNSPLHF.

The sample holds a few counts of this clonotype. The chain employs TRBV7-9 and TRBJ1-6; the D is unclear. Between the trimmed V and J ends, which lost 1 base and 8 bases, there was a span of 0 bases. Germline V gives CDR1 SEHNR, CDR2 FQNEAQ (reference sequence). The CDR3 totals 11 residues. The CDR3 region is CASSLDSPLHF. In DNA, the CDR3 is TGTGCCAGCAGCTTAGATTCACCCCTCCACTTT.

This clonotype has ten or more counts. The rearrangement links TRBV15 to TRBJ1-5, with 8 bases that match TRBD1. This CDR3 spans 16 amino acids. Germline assignment: CDR1 LNHNV and CDR2 YYDKDF (reference sequence). Germline trimming cut 1 base from V and 1 base from J; bases unmatched to any gene: 3. In DNA, the CDR3 is TGTGCCACCAGCAGAGCCCGACAGGGGAGCAATCAGCCCCAGCATTTT. Translated, it gives CATSRARQGSNQPQHF.

Many counts were recorded for this clonotype. The rearrangement joins TRBV19 to TRBJ2-5; 16 positions match TRBD2. The CDR3 has 18 amino acids. The V and J ends lost 4 bases and 5 bases, in that order; junction bases with no gene match: 10. Per germline, CDR1 LNHDA and CDR2 SQIVND (reference sequence). The CDR3 here is CASSTMGLAGGPAETQYF. In DNA, the CDR3 is TGTGCCAGTAGTACAATGGGACTAGCGGGAGGGCCTGCTGAGACCCAGTACTTC.

This clonotype was seen repeatedly, ten times or more. V is TRBV19 and J is TRBJ2-5; a weak D match, TRBD2 (6 bases). This CDR3 is 17 amino acids long. The ends were cut back, 5 bases at V and 3 bases at J, with 22 bases in the middle. CDR1 LNHDA and CDR2 SQIVND come from the germline V gene (reference sequence). CDR3 loop: CASSWTGVQDGKETQYF. The CDR3 DNA sequence: TGTGCCAGTAGTTGGACGGGAGTTCAGGACGGTAAAGAGACCCAGTACTTC.

The J gene is TRBJ2-5, the V gene TRBV6-6; no clear D gene. Germline V gene sequence: CDR1 MNHNY, CDR2 SVGAGI (reference sequence). The length of the CDR3 is 13 residues. V lost 5 bases to trimming and J lost 4 bases, with 11 bases between them. CDR3: CASSRAEIETQYF. CDR3 nucleotide sequence: TGTGCCAGCAGTAGGGCCGAGATAGAGACCCAGTACTTC.

This clonotype was found many times. The J gene is TRBJ2-7, the V gene TRBV13; the D is unclear. Trimming took 5 bases from V and 6 from J, leaving 14 bases between them. The germline gives CDR1 PRHDT, CDR2 FYEKMQ (reference sequence). This CDR3 has 13 amino acids. The CDR3 sequence is CASSRSGVGEQYF. In nucleotides, the CDR3 is TGTGCCAGCAGCCGATCTGGGGTTGGCGAGCAGTACTTC.